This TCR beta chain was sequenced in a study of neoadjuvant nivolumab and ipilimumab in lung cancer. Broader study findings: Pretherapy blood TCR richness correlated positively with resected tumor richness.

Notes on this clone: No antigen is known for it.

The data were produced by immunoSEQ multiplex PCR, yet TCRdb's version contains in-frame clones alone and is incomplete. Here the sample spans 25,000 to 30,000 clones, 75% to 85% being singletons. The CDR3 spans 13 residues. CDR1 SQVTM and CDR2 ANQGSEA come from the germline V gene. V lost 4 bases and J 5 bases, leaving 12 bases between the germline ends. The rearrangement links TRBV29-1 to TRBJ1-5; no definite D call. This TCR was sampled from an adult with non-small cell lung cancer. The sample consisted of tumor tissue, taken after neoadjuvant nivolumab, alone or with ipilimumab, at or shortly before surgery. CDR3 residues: CSVALDAHQPQHF. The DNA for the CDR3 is TGCAGCGTTGCCTTGGACGCCCATCAGCCCCAGCATTTT.